This T cell receptor (beta chain) was sequenced for a study of cytomegalovirus exposure and HLA in healthy donors. In the PCR, 60 Vbeta and 13 Jbeta primers were used. Generated by immunoSEQ multiplex PCR, the TCRdb table keeps only in-frame clones and is missing some. This sample carries about 110,000 clones, more than 70% of them seen once, and the ten largest clones take around 7.8%. V lost 6 bases and J lost 4, with 12 bases in between. The CDR3 covers 12 residues. In germline, CDR1 is SQVTM, CDR2 ANQGSEA. In its sample, this clone was seen a few times. The chain uses TRBV29-1 and TRBJ1-2; D might be TRBD1 (5 bases). The specimen was PBMCs. This clonotype was sampled from a man younger than 45 in good health and CMV-seronegative. In DNA, the CDR3 is TGCAGCGTCCAGGCGGGGGGCTATGGCTACACCTTC. Protein sequence: CSVQAGGYGYTF.